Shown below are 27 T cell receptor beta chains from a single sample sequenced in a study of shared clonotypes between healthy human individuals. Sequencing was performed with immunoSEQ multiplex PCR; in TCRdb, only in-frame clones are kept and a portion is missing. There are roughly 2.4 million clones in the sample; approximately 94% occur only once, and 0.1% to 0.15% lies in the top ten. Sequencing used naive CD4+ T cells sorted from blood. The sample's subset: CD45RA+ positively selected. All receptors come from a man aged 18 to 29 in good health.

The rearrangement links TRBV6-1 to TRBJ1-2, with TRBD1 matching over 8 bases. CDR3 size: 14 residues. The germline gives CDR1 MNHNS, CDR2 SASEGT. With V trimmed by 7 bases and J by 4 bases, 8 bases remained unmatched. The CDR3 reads CASTLTGAVYGYTF. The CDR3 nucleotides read TGTGCCAGCACCCTGACAGGGGCGGTCTATGGCTACACCTTC.

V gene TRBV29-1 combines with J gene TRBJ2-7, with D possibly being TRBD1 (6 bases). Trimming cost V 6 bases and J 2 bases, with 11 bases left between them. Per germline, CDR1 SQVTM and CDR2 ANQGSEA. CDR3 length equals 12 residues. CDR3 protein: CSVWTDTYEQYF. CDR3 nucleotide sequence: TGCAGCGTGTGGACAGATACCTACGAGCAGTACTTC.

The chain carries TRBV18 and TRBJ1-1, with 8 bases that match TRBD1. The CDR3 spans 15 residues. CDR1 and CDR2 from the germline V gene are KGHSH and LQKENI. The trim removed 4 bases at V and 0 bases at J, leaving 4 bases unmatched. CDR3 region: CASSHGQGLNTEAFF. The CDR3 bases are TGTGCCAGCTCACACGGACAGGGATTGAACACTGAAGCTTTCTTT.

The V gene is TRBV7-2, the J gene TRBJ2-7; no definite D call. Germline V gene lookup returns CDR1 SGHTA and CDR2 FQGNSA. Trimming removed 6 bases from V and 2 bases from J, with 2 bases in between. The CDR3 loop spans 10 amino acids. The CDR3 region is CASRAYEQYF. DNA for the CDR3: TGTGCCAGCAGGGCCTACGAGCAGTACTTC.

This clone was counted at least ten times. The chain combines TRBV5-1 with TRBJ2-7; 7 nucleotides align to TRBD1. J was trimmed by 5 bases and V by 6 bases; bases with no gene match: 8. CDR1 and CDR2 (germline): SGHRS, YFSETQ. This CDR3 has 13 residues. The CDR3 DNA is TGCGCCAGCAACCTACAGGGGTCTGACGAGCAGTACTTC. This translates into CASNLQGSDEQYF.

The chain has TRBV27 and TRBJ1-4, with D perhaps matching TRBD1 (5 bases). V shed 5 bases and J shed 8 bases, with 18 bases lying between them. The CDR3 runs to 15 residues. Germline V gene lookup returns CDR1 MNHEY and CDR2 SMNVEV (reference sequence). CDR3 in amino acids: CASSLMRGGGEKLFF. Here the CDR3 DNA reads TGTGCCAGCAGTCTGATGAGGGGTGGAGGGGAAAAACTGTTTTTT.

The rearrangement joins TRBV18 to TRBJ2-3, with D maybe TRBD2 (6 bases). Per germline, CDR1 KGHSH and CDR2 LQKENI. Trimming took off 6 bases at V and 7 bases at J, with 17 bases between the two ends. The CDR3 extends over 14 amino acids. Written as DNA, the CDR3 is TGTGCCAGCTCGCGGGACCAGCAGACGAATACGCAGTATTTT. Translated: CASSRDQQTNTQYF.

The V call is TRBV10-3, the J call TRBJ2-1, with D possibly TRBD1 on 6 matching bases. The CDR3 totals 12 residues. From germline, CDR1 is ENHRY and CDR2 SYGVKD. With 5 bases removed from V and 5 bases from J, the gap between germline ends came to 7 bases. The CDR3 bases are TGTGCCATCAGTCGACAGGACAATGAGCAGTTCTTC. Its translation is CAISRQDNEQFF.

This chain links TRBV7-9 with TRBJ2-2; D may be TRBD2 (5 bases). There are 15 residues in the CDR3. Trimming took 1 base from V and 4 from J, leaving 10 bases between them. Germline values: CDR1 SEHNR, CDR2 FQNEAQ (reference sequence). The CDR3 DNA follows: TGTGCCAGCAGCTTAGTCGGGAATAGCACCGGGGAGCTGTTTTTT. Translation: CASSLVGNSTGELFF. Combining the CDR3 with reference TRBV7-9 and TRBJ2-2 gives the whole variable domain DTGVSQNPRHKITKRGQNVTFRCDPISEHNRLYWYRQTLGQGPEFLTYFQNEAQLEKSRLLSDRFSAERPKGSFSTLEIQRTEQGDSAMYLCASSLVGNSTGELFFGEGSRLTVL.

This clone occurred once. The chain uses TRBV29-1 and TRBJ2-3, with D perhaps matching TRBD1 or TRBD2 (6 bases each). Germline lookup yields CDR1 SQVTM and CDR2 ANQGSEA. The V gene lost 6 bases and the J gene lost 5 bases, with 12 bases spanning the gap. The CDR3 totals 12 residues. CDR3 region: CSVGGGLDTQYF. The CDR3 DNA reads TGCAGCGTCGGAGGGGGATTAGATACGCAGTATTTT.

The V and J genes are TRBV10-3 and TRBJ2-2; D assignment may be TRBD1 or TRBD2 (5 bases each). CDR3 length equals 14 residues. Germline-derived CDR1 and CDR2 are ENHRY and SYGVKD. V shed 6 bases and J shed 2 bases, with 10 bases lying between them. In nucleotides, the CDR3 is TGTGCCATCAGACCCGGGGCTAACACCGGGGAGCTGTTTTTT. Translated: CAIRPGANTGELFF.

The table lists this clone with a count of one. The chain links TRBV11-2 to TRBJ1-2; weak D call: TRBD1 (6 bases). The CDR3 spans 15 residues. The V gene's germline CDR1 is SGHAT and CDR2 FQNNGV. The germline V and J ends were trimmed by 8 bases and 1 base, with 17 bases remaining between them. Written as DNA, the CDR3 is TGTGCCAGCCACCGGGGGGGGCCAGATAACTATGGCTACACCTTC. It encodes CASHRGGPDNYGYTF.

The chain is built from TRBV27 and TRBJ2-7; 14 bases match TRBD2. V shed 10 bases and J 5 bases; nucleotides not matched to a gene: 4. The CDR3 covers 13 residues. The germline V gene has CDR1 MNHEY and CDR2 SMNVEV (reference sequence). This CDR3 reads CATRLAGGDEQYF. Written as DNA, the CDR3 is TGTGCCACCAGACTAGCGGGAGGGGACGAGCAGTACTTC.

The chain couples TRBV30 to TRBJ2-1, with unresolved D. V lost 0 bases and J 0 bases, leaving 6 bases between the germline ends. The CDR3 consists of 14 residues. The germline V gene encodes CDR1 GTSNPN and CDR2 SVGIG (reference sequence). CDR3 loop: CAWSVGYSYNEQFF. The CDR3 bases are TGTGCCTGGAGTGTTGGATACTCCTACAATGAGCAGTTCTTC.

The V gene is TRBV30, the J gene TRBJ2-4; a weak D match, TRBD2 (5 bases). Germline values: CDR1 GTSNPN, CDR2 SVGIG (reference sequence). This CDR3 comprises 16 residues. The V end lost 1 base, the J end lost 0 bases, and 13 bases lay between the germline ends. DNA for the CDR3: TGTGCCTGGAGTGCTGGAGGACGCCGAGCCAAAAACATTCAGTACTTC. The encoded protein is CAWSAGGRRAKNIQYF. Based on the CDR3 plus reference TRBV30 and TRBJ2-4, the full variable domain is SQTIHQWPATLVQPVGSPLSLECTVEGTSNPNLYWYRQAAGRGLQLLFYSVGIGQISSEVPQNLSASRPQDRQFILSSKKLLLSDSGFYLCAWSAGGRRAKNIQYFGAGTRLSVL.

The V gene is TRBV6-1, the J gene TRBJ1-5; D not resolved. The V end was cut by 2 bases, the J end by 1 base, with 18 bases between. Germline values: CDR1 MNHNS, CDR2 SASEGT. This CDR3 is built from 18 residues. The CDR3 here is CASSELGAGSVSNQPQHF. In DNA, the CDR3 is TGTGCCAGCAGTGAATTAGGCGCAGGCTCGGTCAGCAATCAGCCCCAGCATTTT.

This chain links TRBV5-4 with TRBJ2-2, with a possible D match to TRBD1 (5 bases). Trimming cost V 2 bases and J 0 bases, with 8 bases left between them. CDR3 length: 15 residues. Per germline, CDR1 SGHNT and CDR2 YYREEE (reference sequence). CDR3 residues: CASSFGQTNTGELFF. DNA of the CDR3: TGTGCCAGCAGCTTCGGACAAACGAACACCGGGGAGCTGTTTTTT.

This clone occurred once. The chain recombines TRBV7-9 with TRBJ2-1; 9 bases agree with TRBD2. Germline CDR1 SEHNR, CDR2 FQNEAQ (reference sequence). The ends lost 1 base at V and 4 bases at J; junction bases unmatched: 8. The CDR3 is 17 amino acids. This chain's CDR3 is CASSLGWLAGNYNEQFF. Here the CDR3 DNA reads TGTGCCAGCAGCTTAGGTTGGCTAGCGGGAAATTACAATGAGCAGTTCTTC.

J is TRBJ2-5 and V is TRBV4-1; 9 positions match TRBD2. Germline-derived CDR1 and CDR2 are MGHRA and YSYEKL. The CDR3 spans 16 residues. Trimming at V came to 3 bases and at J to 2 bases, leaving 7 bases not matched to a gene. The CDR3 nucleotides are TGCGCCAGCAGCCACCGTTTGGGACTAGCACAAGAGACCCAGTACTTC. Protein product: CASSHRLGLAQETQYF.

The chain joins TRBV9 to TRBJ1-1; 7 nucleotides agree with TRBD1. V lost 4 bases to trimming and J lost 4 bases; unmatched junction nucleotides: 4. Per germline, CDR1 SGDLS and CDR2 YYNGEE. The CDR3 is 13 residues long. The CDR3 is CASSPTGITEAFF. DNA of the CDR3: TGTGCCAGCAGCCCGACAGGGATCACTGAAGCTTTCTTT.

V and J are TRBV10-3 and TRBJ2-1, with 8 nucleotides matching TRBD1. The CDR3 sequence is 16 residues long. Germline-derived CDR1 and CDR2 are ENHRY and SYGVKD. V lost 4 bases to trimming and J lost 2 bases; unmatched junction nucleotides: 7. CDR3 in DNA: TGTGCCATCAGTGCCACCGGGACAGGCCCCTACAATGAGCAGTTCTTC. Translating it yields CAISATGTGPYNEQFF.

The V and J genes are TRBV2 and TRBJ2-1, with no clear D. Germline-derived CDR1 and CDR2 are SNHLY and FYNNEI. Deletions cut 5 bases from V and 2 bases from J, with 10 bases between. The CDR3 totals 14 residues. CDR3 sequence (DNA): TGTGCCAGCAGTCCTAACAGTCCCTACAATGAGCAGTTCTTC. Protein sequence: CASSPNSPYNEQFF.

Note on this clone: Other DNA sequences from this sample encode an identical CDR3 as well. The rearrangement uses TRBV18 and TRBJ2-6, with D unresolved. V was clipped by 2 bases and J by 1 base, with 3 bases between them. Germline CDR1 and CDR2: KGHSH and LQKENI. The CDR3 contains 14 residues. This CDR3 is CASSPSSGANVLTF. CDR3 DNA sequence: TGTGCCAGCTCACCAAGTTCTGGGGCCAACGTCCTGACTTTC.

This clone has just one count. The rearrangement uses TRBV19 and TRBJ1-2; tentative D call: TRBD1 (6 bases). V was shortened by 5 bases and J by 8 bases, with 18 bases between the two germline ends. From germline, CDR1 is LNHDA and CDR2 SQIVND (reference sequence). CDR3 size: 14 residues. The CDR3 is CASSLQDSLGGYTF. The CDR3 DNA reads TGTGCCAGTAGTCTCCAGGACAGTCTGGGAGGCTACACCTTC.

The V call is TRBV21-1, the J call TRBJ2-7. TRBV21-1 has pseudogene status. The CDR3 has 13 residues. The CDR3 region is CASSNGIPYEQYF. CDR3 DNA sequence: TGTGCCAGCAGCAATGGGATTCCCTACGAGCAGTACTTC.

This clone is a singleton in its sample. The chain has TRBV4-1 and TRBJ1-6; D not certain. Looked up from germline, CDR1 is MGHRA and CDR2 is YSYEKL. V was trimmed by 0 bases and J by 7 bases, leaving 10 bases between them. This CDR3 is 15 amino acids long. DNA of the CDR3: TGCGCCAGCAGCCAAGATCGGTACAGAAATTCACCCCTCCACTTT. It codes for CASSQDRYRNSPLHF.

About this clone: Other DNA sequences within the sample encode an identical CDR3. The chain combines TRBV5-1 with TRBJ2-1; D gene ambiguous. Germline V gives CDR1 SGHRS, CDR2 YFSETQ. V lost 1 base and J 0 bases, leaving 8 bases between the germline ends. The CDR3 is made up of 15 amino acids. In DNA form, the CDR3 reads TGCGCCAGCAGCTTGCAAGGTAGCTCCTACAATGAGCAGTTCTTC. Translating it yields CASSLQGSSYNEQFF.